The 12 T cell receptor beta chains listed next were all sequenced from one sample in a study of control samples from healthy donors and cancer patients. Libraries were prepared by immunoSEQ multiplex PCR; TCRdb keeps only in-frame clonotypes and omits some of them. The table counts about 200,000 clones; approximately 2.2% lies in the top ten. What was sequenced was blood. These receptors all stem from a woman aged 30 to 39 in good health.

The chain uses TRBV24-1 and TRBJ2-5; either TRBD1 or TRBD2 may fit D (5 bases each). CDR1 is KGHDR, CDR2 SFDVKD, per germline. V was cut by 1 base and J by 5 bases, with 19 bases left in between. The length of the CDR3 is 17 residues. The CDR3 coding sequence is TGTGCCACCAGTGATTTCCAAGCCGGGACGCCGAGGGAGACCCAGTACTTC. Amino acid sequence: CATSDFQAGTPRETQYF.

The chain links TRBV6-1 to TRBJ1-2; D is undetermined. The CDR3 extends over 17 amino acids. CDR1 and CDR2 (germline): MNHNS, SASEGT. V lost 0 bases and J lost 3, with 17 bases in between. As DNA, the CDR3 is TGTGCCAGCAGTGAAGCTGGGTCAATCTCAGCTCACTATGGCTACACCTTC. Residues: CASSEAGSISAHYGYTF.

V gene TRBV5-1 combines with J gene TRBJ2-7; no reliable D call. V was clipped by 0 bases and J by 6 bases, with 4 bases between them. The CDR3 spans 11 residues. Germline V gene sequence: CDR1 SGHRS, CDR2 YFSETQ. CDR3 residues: CASSLGFEQYF. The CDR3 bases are TGCGCCAGCAGCTTGGGGTTCGAGCAGTACTTC.

CDR3 bases: TGTGCCAGCAGTCCCCCGGGGGGGCGCGAGACCCAGTACTTC. It translates to CASSPPGGRETQYF. The chain links TRBV6-2 or TRBV6-3 to TRBJ2-5; 8 nucleotides agree with TRBD2. Germline V gives CDR1 MNHEY, CDR2 SVGEGT. J lost 5 bases, V lost 5 bases, and 7 bases had no gene match. The CDR3 has 14 amino acids.

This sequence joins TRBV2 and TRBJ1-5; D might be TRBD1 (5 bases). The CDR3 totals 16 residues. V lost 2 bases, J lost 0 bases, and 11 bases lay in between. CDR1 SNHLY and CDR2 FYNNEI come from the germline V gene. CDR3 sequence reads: CASSEIGGASNQPQHF. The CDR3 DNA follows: TGTGCCAGCAGTGAAATAGGAGGGGCTAGCAATCAGCCCCAGCATTTT.

The DNA for the CDR3 is TGCGCCAGCAGCCAAGGGCTAGCGGCCCAGCTCAATGAGCAGTTCTTC. Protein product: CASSQGLAAQLNEQFF. This rearrangement joins TRBV4-1 to TRBJ2-1, with 7 positions matching TRBD2. CDR1 MGHRA and CDR2 YSYEKL come from the germline V gene. CDR3 length: 16 residues. The V segment lost 1 base and the J segment 6 bases; nucleotides outside the gene matches: 9.

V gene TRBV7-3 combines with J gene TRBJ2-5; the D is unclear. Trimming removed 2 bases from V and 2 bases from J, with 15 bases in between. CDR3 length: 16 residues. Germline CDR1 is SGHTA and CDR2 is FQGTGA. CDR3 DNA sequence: TGTGCCAGCAGCTTAGATAGTGGTATAGAACAAGAGACCCAGTACTTC. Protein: CASSLDSGIEQETQYF. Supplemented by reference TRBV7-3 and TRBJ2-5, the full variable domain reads GAGVSQTPSNKVTEKGKYVELRCDPISGHTALYWYRQSLGQGPEFLIYFQGTGAADDSGLPNDRFFAVRPEGSVSTLKIQRTERGDSAVYLCASSLDSGIEQETQYFGPGTRLLVL.

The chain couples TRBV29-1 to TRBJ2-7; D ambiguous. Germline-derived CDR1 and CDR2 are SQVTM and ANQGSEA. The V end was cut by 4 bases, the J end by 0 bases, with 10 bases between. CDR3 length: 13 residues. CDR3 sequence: CSVGAGVSYEQYF. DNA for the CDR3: TGCAGCGTTGGGGCAGGAGTCTCCTACGAGCAGTACTTC.

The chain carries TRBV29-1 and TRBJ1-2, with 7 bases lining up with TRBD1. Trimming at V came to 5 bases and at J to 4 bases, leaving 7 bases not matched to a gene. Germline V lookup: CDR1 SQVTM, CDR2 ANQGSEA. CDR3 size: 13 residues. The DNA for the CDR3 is TGCAGCGTTCAACTACAGGGGTCCTATGGCTACACCTTC. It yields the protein CSVQLQGSYGYTF.

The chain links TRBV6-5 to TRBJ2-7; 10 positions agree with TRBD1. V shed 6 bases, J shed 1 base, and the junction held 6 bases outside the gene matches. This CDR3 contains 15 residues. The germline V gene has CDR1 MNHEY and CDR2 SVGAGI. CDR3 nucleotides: TGTGCCAGCAGAGAGACAGGGGGCCGATCCTACGAGCAGTACTTC. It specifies CASRETGGRSYEQYF.

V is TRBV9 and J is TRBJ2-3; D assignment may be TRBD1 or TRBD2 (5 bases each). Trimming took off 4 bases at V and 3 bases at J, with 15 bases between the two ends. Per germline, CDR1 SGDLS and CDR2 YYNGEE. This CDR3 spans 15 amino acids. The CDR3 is CASSPTGASTDTQYF. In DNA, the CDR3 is TGTGCCAGCAGCCCCACCGGGGCGAGTACAGATACGCAGTATTTT.

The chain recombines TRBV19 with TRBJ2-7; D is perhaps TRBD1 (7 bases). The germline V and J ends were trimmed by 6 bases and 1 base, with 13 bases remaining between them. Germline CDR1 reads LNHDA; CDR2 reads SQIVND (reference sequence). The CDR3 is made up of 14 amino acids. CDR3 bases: TGTGCCAGTAGGCAGACAGGGACTTCCTACGAGCAGTACTTC. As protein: CASRQTGTSYEQYF.